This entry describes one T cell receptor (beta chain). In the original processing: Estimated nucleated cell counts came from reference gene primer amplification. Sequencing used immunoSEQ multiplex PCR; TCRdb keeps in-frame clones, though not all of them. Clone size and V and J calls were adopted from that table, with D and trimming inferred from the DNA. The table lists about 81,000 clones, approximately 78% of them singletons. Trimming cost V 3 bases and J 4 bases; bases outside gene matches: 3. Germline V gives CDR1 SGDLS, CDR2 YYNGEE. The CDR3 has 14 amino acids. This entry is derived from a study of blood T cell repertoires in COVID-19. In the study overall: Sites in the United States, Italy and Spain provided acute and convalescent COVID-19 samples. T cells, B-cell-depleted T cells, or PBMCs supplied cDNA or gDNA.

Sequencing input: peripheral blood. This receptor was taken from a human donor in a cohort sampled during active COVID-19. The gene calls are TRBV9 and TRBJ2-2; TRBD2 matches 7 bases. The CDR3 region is CASSARGGTGELFF. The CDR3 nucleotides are TGTGCCAGCAGCGCCCGCGGGGGCACCGGGGAGCTGTTTTTT.